The 2 T cell receptor beta chains presented below share a single source sample, sequenced in a study of blood T cell repertoires in COVID-19. TCRdb keeps only in-frame clones here, not all; method: immunoSEQ multiplex PCR. The top ten hold about 1% of the sample, which has approximately 100,000 clones, about 70% seen once. Sample: peripheral blood. These receptors all stem from a human donor with acute or convalescent COVID-19. The donor label of this sample is uncertain.

The chain couples TRBV15 to TRBJ2-7, with 11 bases matching TRBD1. This CDR3 region has 16 residues. Germline lookup yields CDR1 LNHNV and CDR2 YYDKDF (reference sequence). V shed 0 bases, J shed 5 bases, and the junction held 6 bases outside the gene matches. The CDR3 is CATSRERDRGTDEQYF. Written as DNA, the CDR3 is TGTGCCACCAGCAGAGAAAGGGACAGGGGGACGGACGAGCAGTACTTC.

The V call is TRBV11-2, the J call TRBJ1-1; possible D gene TRBD1, 6 bases. Trimming removed 6 bases from V and 1 base from J, with 12 bases in between. The CDR3 length is 14 residues. CDR1 SGHAT and CDR2 FQNNGV come from the germline V gene. In DNA form, the CDR3 reads TGTGCCAGCAGGAACAGGGTCGCGAACACTGAAGCTTTCTTT. Translated, it gives CASRNRVANTEAFF.